A selection of T cell receptor beta chains follows, all from one sample in a study of shared clonotypes between healthy human individuals. Repertoires were generated with immunoSEQ multiplex PCR, while TCRdb's copy carries only in-frame clones and drops some. The sample records about 1.5 million clones, 95% to 99% being singletons. The sequencing input was naive CD4+ T cells sorted from blood. Source of these receptors: a man aged 25-45 years in good health. Both conserved end residues are trimmed from each CDR3. The order of the fields is J gene, clone size, V gene, CDR3 protein. Some rows have no size entry. The others give once, few or many, or a class for an expanded clone.

j_gene: TRBJ2-7; abundance: -; v_gene: TRBV6-5; CDR3aa: ASSFLRGPYEQY
j_gene: TRBJ2-7; abundance: -; v_gene: TRBV28; CDR3aa: ASSLGGYTPGEQY
j_gene: TRBJ2-1; abundance: -; v_gene: TRBV7-2; CDR3aa: ASRQSGSLVSEQF
j_gene: TRBJ2-2; abundance: -; v_gene: TRBV19; CDR3aa: ASRNRETITGELF
j_gene: TRBJ1-1; abundance: -; v_gene: TRBV5-4; CDR3aa: ASSPHLNTEAF
j_gene: TRBJ2-7; abundance: -; v_gene: TRBV4-2; CDR3aa: ASSQGSSGDSLDEQY
j_gene: TRBJ2-1; abundance: -; v_gene: TRBV6-5; CDR3aa: ASSTPNEQF
j_gene: TRBJ2-2; abundance: -; v_gene: TRBV29-1; CDR3aa: SVVLRSGNTGELF
j_gene: TRBJ2-5; abundance: -; v_gene: TRBV28; CDR3aa: ASSLIWSGAPVDQETQY
j_gene: TRBJ2-6; abundance: -; v_gene: TRBV5-1; CDR3aa: ASSTTGQRGGSGANVLT
j_gene: TRBJ1-2; abundance: -; v_gene: TRBV18; CDR3aa: ASSPPKRGAQDGYT
j_gene: TRBJ2-3; abundance: -; v_gene: TRBV2; CDR3aa: ASSPGQGTDTQY
j_gene: TRBJ2-7; abundance: -; v_gene: TRBV7-2; CDR3aa: ASSHRGSYEQY
j_gene: TRBJ2-2; abundance: -; v_gene: TRBV19; CDR3aa: ASMWRGINTGELF
j_gene: TRBJ2-7; abundance: -; v_gene: TRBV21-1; CDR3aa: ASRAFSHEQY
j_gene: TRBJ2-3; abundance: -; v_gene: TRBV7-8; CDR3aa: ASSVARQPVTQY
j_gene: TRBJ1-2; abundance: once; v_gene: TRBV28; CDR3aa: ATWARIPLDYGYT
j_gene: TRBJ1-3; abundance: -; v_gene: TRBV15; CDR3aa: ATRLEGTVGNTIY
j_gene: TRBJ2-1; abundance: -; v_gene: TRBV7-6; CDR3aa: ASSLVVLAGDRGNEQF
j_gene: TRBJ2-2; abundance: -; v_gene: TRBV28; CDR3aa: ASGSRRGIAGELF
j_gene: TRBJ2-5; abundance: -; v_gene: TRBV7-6; CDR3aa: ASSLRSRGIPPETQY
j_gene: TRBJ2-1; abundance: -; v_gene: TRBV5-4; CDR3aa: AFTTGGHSYNEQF
j_gene: TRBJ2-6; abundance: -; v_gene: TRBV19; CDR3aa: ASSLAAVSGANVLT
j_gene: TRBJ1-4; abundance: -; v_gene: TRBV6-1; CDR3aa: ASSEVRVDNEKLF
j_gene: TRBJ1-5; abundance: -; v_gene: TRBV19; CDR3aa: ASSLLRGPPNQPQH
j_gene: TRBJ1-5; abundance: -; v_gene: TRBV18; CDR3aa: ASSPKRDPANNQPQH
j_gene: TRBJ1-4; abundance: once; v_gene: TRBV5-1; CDR3aa: ASRAALQGRANEKLF